Reported below is one TCR beta chain. This record comes from a study of blood T cell repertoires in COVID-19. About the study: From T cells, B-cell-depleted T cells, or PBMCs came the material, which was cDNA or gDNA.

Data came from immunoSEQ multiplex PCR; TCRdb stores just in-frame clones and leaves some out. This sample has 90,000 to 130,000 clones; approximately 70% occur once, and the top ten carry about 1.8%. Germline CDR1 reads MDHEN; CDR2 reads SYDVKM. Trimming pared 10 bases from V and 1 base from J, leaving 10 bases between. The CDR3 spans 13 residues. The chain joins TRBV28 to TRBJ2-2, with D perhaps matching TRBD1 (6 bases). Sequences were obtained from peripheral blood. This receptor was obtained from a woman aged 40 to 50 with acute or convalescent COVID-19. CDR3 region: CANSGQNTGELFF. As DNA, the CDR3 is TGTGCCAACTCGGGACAGAACACCGGGGAGCTGTTTTTT.